The clone carrying this T cell receptor (beta chain) came up a few times. Its antigen is not identified. A second PCR of 7 to 11 cycles used a sample-barcoded 5' primer and a J-beta primer mix. MiXCR, run by TCRdb on the 5' RACE reads, gives a single entry per CDR3 protein. The top ten clones hold 7.7% of a sample with some 1.5 million distinct CDR3 sequences, about 28% of them seen once. V shed 4 bases, J shed 0 bases, and the junction held 8 bases outside the gene matches. CDR1 DFQATT and CDR2 SNEGSKA come from the germline V gene (reference sequence). The CDR3 has 15 amino acids. The source of the sample is a study of blood T cells in healthy people across ages. Study-level points and caveats: Changes seen in expanded clonotypes were possibly confounded by donor CMV status left unknown.

Material: blood. The receptor was isolated from a woman aged 25 to 39 in good health. The chain joins TRBV20-1 to TRBJ2-7, with 8 bases that match TRBD2. The CDR3 here is CSATALAVSSYEQYF. CDR3 in DNA: TGCAGTGCTACCGCACTAGCGGTGAGCTCCTACGAGCAGTACTTC.